Below, 5 T cell receptor beta chains from the same sample are listed, as sequenced in a study of T cells in Graves' hyperthyroidism and ophthalmopathy. Amplified TCR beta CDR3 regions derived from RNA transcripts. In the first-round RT-PCR of the TCR CDR3, the HTBI primer set was used. TCRdb re-analysed the multiplex PCR reads in MiXCR, keeping a single row per CDR3 protein. The sample holds about 400,000 distinct CDR3 sequences, roughly 14% seen once. Sequenced sample: blood. The receptors derive from a young man with Graves' ophthalmopathy.

This clonotype was detected ten times or more. CDR3 sequence: CSAIGSLSSYNEQFF. CDR3 DNA: TGCAGTGCCATTGGTAGCCTAAGCTCCTACAATGAGCAGTTCTTC. The chain carries TRBV20-1 and TRBJ2-1; D not resolved. Deletions cut 6 bases from V and 0 bases from J, with 15 bases between. Germline V gene lookup returns CDR1 DFQATT and CDR2 SNEGSKA (reference sequence). CDR3 length: 15 amino acids.

The chain combines TRBV11-2 with TRBJ2-1, with D tentatively TRBD1 or TRBD2 (5 bases each). The ends were cut back, 5 bases at V and 9 bases at J, with 14 bases in the middle. Germline-derived CDR1 and CDR2 are SGHAT and FQNNGV. The CDR3 is 13 amino acids. This CDR3 reads CASSPGPGGEQFF. CDR3 coding DNA: TGTGCCAGCAGCCCGGGGCCCGGAGGTGAGCAGTTCTTC.

This clonotype was detected many times. V usage is TRBV2 and J usage is TRBJ1-6, with D perhaps matching TRBD1 (5 bases). CDR1 is SNHLY, CDR2 FYNNEI, per germline. Trimming stripped 8 bases from V and 7 bases from J, with 9 bases between. The CDR3 length is 12 residues. The CDR3 loop reads CASSGQNSPLHF. In DNA, the CDR3 is TGTGCCAGCTCGGGGCAGAATTCACCCCTCCACTTT.

This sequence joins TRBV13 and TRBJ2-1, with TRBD2 as a possible D gene (6 bases). The DNA end favors TRBJ2-7, so the J call may be wrong. CDR1 PRHDT and CDR2 FYEKMQ come from the germline V gene (reference sequence). CDR3 length: 14 amino acids. The CDR3 region is CASSAGSSYREQYF. In nucleotides, the CDR3 is TGTGCCAGCAGTGCGGGGAGCTCCTACCGGGAGCAGTACTTC.

The chain is built from TRBV7-3 and TRBJ2-5; D gene unclear. Trimming cost V 9 bases and J 2 bases, with 16 bases left between them. Germline values: CDR1 SGHTA, CDR2 FQGTGA. This CDR3 is 14 amino acids long. The chain's CDR3 is CASTPSGTQETQYF. CDR3 in DNA: TGTGCCAGTACTCCCTCTGGCACTCAAGAGACCCAGTACTTC.